This T cell receptor (beta chain) was captured by sequencing in a study of cytomegalovirus exposure and HLA in healthy donors. Notes on the study in general: Many donors carried some public TCRs, although rarity characterized most TCR sequences. Under in vitro conditions, a few CMV-associated chains were confirmed as specific for CMV antigens. Overall, under 200 TCR beta chains were annotated as cytomegalovirus-associated.

On this clone: Its cognate antigen is unknown.

The protocol was immunoSEQ multiplex PCR, while the TCRdb copy is restricted to in-frame clones and leaves out a portion. Among roughly 150,000 clones, nearly 90% were seen once, and the ten largest hold approximately 10%. Germline V lookup: CDR1 SGHTA, CDR2 FQGNSA. The CDR3 covers 14 residues. The ends were cut back, 5 bases at V and 2 bases at J, with 12 bases in the middle. This TCR derives from a woman aged 18-29 years in good health and CMV-seropositive. The chain is built from TRBV7-2 and TRBJ2-5, with D tentatively TRBD1 (6 bases). Sequenced sample: PBMCs. The CDR3 spells CASSRTGPQETQYF. CDR3 coding DNA: TGTGCCAGCAGCCGTACAGGGCCTCAAGAGACCCAGTACTTC.